This entry lists 23 T cell receptor beta chains sequenced from one sample in a study of cytomegalovirus exposure and HLA in healthy donors. Sequenced by immunoSEQ multiplex PCR; TCRdb stores in-frame clones only, minus some. The table includes over 200,000 clones, 88% detected once. Sequencing was carried out using PBMCs. Receptor source: a woman in her late teens or twenties in good health and CMV-seronegative.

The chain carries TRBV7-9 and TRBJ2-7, with D hard to call. Germline V gene lookup returns CDR1 SEHNR and CDR2 FQNEAQ (reference sequence). Trimming took off 5 bases at V and 3 bases at J, with 14 bases between the two ends. This CDR3 has 14 amino acids. The CDR3 nucleotides read TGTGCCAGCAGCACCCGGGTGGGTGGCTACGAGCAGTACTTC. Its translation is CASSTRVGGYEQYF.

The chain carries TRBV6-1 and TRBJ2-1; 11 bases align to TRBD2. V lost 10 bases to trimming and J lost 7 bases; unmatched junction nucleotides: 6. Germline CDR1 and CDR2: MNHNS and SASEGT. The CDR3 extends over 13 amino acids. CDR3 coding DNA: TGTGCCATTGGACTAGCGGGCCCGAATGAGCAGTTCTTC. This sequence encodes CAIGLAGPNEQFF.

The chain links TRBV4-1 to TRBJ2-1, with D hard to call. This CDR3 spans 14 amino acids. Germline lookup yields CDR1 MGHRA and CDR2 YSYEKL. Trimming took off 0 bases at V and 7 bases at J, with 10 bases between the two ends. The CDR3 loop is CASSQELSPNEQFF. The CDR3 nucleotides read TGCGCCAGCAGCCAAGAGTTATCCCCTAATGAGCAGTTCTTC.

This chain connects TRBV5-1 to TRBJ1-1; 9 bases agree with TRBD1. The CDR3 runs 15 residues. The V and J ends lost 4 bases and 5 bases, in that order; junction bases with no gene match: 9. CDR1 is SGHRS, CDR2 YFSETQ, per germline. The CDR3: CASSLPQGARTEAFF. Written as DNA, the CDR3 is TGCGCCAGCAGCCTACCACAGGGGGCTCGTACTGAAGCTTTCTTT.

V usage is TRBV29-1 and J usage is TRBJ2-7, with 11 bases matching TRBD2. Germline CDR1 SQVTM, CDR2 ANQGSEA. The CDR3 runs to 13 residues. V lost 1 base, J lost 6 bases, and 2 bases stayed unmatched. CDR3 DNA: TGCAGCGTTGAAGGACTAGCGGGAAGCGAGCAGTACTTC. Residues: CSVEGLAGSEQYF.

The V call is TRBV29-1, the J call TRBJ2-5; D might be TRBD2 (5 bases). The CDR3 contains 15 residues. Trimming pared 0 bases from V and 5 bases from J, leaving 16 bases between. Germline loops: CDR1 SQVTM, CDR2 ANQGSEA. The CDR3 protein is CSVEDLGQEAETQYF. In nucleotides, the CDR3 is TGCAGCGTTGAAGATCTTGGTCAGGAGGCGGAGACCCAGTACTTC.

The genes are TRBV18 and TRBJ2-1, with 10 bases identical to TRBD2. This CDR3 has 17 amino acids. The V gene's germline CDR1 is KGHSH and CDR2 LQKENI. V was pared by 3 bases and J by 5 bases, with 10 bases of the junction left unmatched. The CDR3 is CASSPPSGRSGHNEQFF. CDR3 coding DNA: TGTGCCAGCTCACCCCCTAGCGGGAGAAGTGGCCACAATGAGCAGTTCTTC.

The genes are TRBV29-1 and TRBJ2-7, with D possibly being TRBD2 (7 bases). From germline, CDR1 is SQVTM and CDR2 ANQGSEA. Trimming stripped 7 bases from V and 3 bases from J, with 19 bases between. The CDR3 is 14 residues long. CDR3 nucleotides: TGCAGCGCCGGGGGGCAGGGCTGGGGCTACGAGCAGTACTTC. Amino acids: CSAGGQGWGYEQYF.

The chain joins TRBV4-1 to TRBJ2-1; D may be TRBD2 (7 bases). Germline-derived CDR1 and CDR2 are MGHRA and YSYEKL. The CDR3 length is 16 residues. The V and J ends lost 1 base and 5 bases respectively, with 15 bases between them. This CDR3 reads CASSQVTGLGHNEQFF. The CDR3 DNA reads TGCGCCAGCAGCCAAGTGACAGGACTAGGACACAATGAGCAGTTCTTC.

The V gene is TRBV5-6, the J gene TRBJ2-1; 7 nucleotides align to TRBD1. The germline gives CDR1 SGHDT, CDR2 YYEEEE. The ends lost 6 bases at V and 4 bases at J; junction bases unmatched: 16. The CDR3 loop spans 17 amino acids. CDR3: CASIEYRDRKTYNEQFF. The CDR3 DNA sequence: TGTGCCAGCATCGAGTACCGGGACAGAAAAACTTACAATGAGCAGTTCTTC.

The gene calls are TRBV7-8 and TRBJ2-1; tentatively, D is TRBD1 (5 bases). The ends were cut back, 5 bases at V and 0 bases at J, with 11 bases in the middle. This CDR3 spans 15 amino acids. CDR1 is SGHVS and CDR2 is FQNEAQ in the germline V gene. The DNA for the CDR3 is TGTGCCAGCAGCACCAAGGACACCTCCTACAATGAGCAGTTCTTC. It translates to CASSTKDTSYNEQFF. Complete variable domain (other parts from reference TRBV7-8 and TRBJ2-1): GAGVSQSPRYKVAKRGQDVALRCDPISGHVSLFWYQQALGQGPEFLTYFQNEAQLDKSGLPSDRFFAERPEGSVSTLKIQRTQQEDSAVYLCASSTKDTSYNEQFFGPGTRLTVL.

The chain joins TRBV7-2 to TRBJ2-7, with TRBD2 matching over 7 bases. CDR3 length: 15 amino acids. CDR1 is SGHTA, CDR2 FQGNSA, per germline. V lost 0 bases, J lost 4 bases, and 6 bases stayed unmatched. CDR3 in amino acids: CASSLAAGEVYEQYF. CDR3 nucleotides: TGTGCCAGCAGCTTAGCGGCGGGAGAGGTTTACGAGCAGTACTTC. The variable domain in full, completed from reference TRBV7-2 and TRBJ2-7, reads GAGVSQSPSNKVTEKGKDVELRCDPISGHTALYWYRQSLGQGLEFLIYFQGNSAPDKSGLPSDRFSAERTGGSVSTLTIQRTQQEDSAVYLCASSLAAGEVYEQYFGPGTRLTVT.

This clone appeared many times. This chain connects TRBV29-1 to TRBJ2-3, with 11 bases identical to TRBD2. The germline V gene has CDR1 SQVTM and CDR2 ANQGSEA. Trimming at V came to 6 bases and at J to 4 bases, leaving 15 bases not matched to a gene. This CDR3 is built from 17 residues. The CDR3 bases are TGCAGCGTCCCCCCCGGAGTAGCGGGAGGGAGGGCAGATACGCAGTATTTT. It translates to CSVPPGVAGGRADTQYF.

The genes are TRBV28 and TRBJ2-7, with D possibly TRBD1 on 6 matching bases. This CDR3 contains 14 residues. V gave up 4 bases and J gave up 6 bases, with 16 bases separating them. Per germline, CDR1 MDHEN and CDR2 SYDVKM. CDR3 protein: CASSSGTRPSEQYF. The CDR3 coding sequence is TGTGCCAGCAGTTCCGGGACAAGGCCTAGCGAGCAGTACTTC.

The chain uses TRBV19 and TRBJ2-7, with 10 bases lining up with TRBD1. After removal of 6 bases from V and 7 bases from J, the junction contained 6 bases not matched to a gene. Germline CDR1 LNHDA, CDR2 SQIVND (reference sequence). The CDR3 spans 13 residues. In nucleotides, the CDR3 is TGTGCCAGTAGCCGGGACAGGGGAATTGAGCAGTACTTC. This translates into CASSRDRGIEQYF. Complete variable domain (other parts from reference TRBV19 and TRBJ2-7): DGGITQSPKYLFRKEGQNVTLSCEQNLNHDAMYWYRQDPGQGLRLIYYSQIVNDFQKGDIAEGYSVSREKKESFPLTVTSAQKNPTAFYLCASSRDRGIEQYFGPGTRLTVT.

The chain uses TRBV15 and TRBJ2-7, with D possibly being TRBD1 (6 bases). Germline V gene lookup returns CDR1 LNHNV and CDR2 YYDKDF (reference sequence). The CDR3 is 13 amino acids. V was shortened by 4 bases and J by 4 bases, with 11 bases between the two germline ends. CDR3 region: CATSTFRGYEQYF. CDR3 DNA: TGTGCCACCAGCACTTTTAGGGGGTACGAGCAGTACTTC.

The chain employs TRBV29-1 and TRBJ1-2; possible D gene TRBD1, 6 bases. The ends were cut back, 2 bases at V and 2 bases at J, with 12 bases in the middle. CDR3 length: 14 amino acids. Germline CDR1 and CDR2: SQVTM and ANQGSEA. The CDR3: CSVERGGVNYGYTF. The CDR3 nucleotides read TGCAGCGTTGAAAGGGGGGGCGTGAACTATGGCTACACCTTC.

The chain links TRBV28 to TRBJ1-2; 10 bases agree with TRBD1. V dropped 3 bases and J dropped 6; count of bases not matched to a gene: 4. This CDR3 is 14 amino acids long. The germline CDR1 and CDR2 sequences are MDHEN and SYDVKM. CDR3 in amino acids: CASSLDRGIHGYTF. The CDR3 region has the DNA TGTGCCAGCAGTTTGGACAGGGGGATTCATGGCTACACCTTC.

The chain carries TRBV28 and TRBJ1-2, with 7 bases identical to TRBD1. From germline, CDR1 is MDHEN and CDR2 SYDVKM. The CDR3 is made up of 14 amino acids. V shed 5 bases and J 4 bases; nucleotides not matched to a gene: 7. This CDR3 reads CASSPNDRVYGYTF. CDR3 coding DNA: TGTGCCAGCAGTCCAAATGACAGGGTCTATGGCTACACCTTC.

This clone was observed once. The chain carries TRBV7-9 and TRBJ2-7; no firm D call. This CDR3 has 13 amino acids. Germline V gives CDR1 SEHNR, CDR2 FQNEAQ (reference sequence). V lost 3 bases to trimming and J lost 6 bases, with 12 bases between them. CDR3 in DNA: TGTGCCAGCAGCTTCTACGGTACGAGCGAGCAGTACTTC. Translated: CASSFYGTSEQYF.

This clone has a handful of counts. The J gene is TRBJ2-2, the V gene TRBV7-3, with TRBD1 matching over 8 bases. V was pared by 1 base and J by 1 base, with 5 bases of the junction left unmatched. CDR1 is SGHTA, CDR2 FQGTGA, per germline. This CDR3 contains 17 residues. Written as DNA, the CDR3 is TGTGCCAGCAGCTTAAGAACCGGGACAGGGAACACCGGGGAGCTGTTTTTT. Its protein is CASSLRTGTGNTGELFF. Full variable domain (rest looked up from reference TRBV7-3 and TRBJ2-2): GAGVSQTPSNKVTEKGKYVELRCDPISGHTALYWYRQSLGQGPEFLIYFQGTGAADDSGLPNDRFFAVRPEGSVSTLKIQRTERGDSAVYLCASSLRTGTGNTGELFFGEGSRLTVL.

The chain has TRBV6-5 and TRBJ2-1; 10 nucleotides line up with TRBD2. CDR1 and CDR2 from the germline V gene are MNHEY and SVGAGI. This CDR3 has 15 amino acids. Trimming took 3 bases from V and 3 from J; bases not matched to a gene: 2. The CDR3 region is CASSYIAGGYNEQFF. The CDR3 nucleotides read TGTGCCAGCAGTTATATAGCGGGAGGCTACAATGAGCAGTTCTTC.

The CDR3, as DNA: TGCAGCGCGGGACTAGCGGGAGCGACATACAATGAGCAGTTCTTC. It yields the protein CSAGLAGATYNEQFF. The rearrangement links TRBV29-1 to TRBJ2-1; 14 bases match TRBD2. The CDR3 spans 15 residues. J was trimmed by 4 bases and V by 7 bases; bases with no gene match: 6. The germline gives CDR1 SQVTM, CDR2 ANQGSEA.